These 24 T cell receptor beta chains originate from one sample sequenced in a study of CXCR3-negative and CXCR3-positive naive CD8 T cells. These TCRs' antigens remain unknown. Study-level results: Naive cells that were CXCR3-positive had more hydrophobic TRB CDR3s (compared with CXCR3-negative naive cells).

UMI-labeled 5' RACE yielded the TRB cDNA libraries. TCRdb re-called the 5' RACE reads; one entry per CDR3 protein, DNA not given. Its table lists around 60,000 distinct CDR3 sequences. Source material: naive CXCR3+ CD8+ T cells from blood. Subset specified: CD45RO-CCR7+CD27+CD95- naive CD8+ T cells expressing CXCR3 (TNR3+). The origin of the receptors is a human donor in good health. Some clones in this sample may be carry-over from other donors' samples.

J is TRBJ2-5 and V is TRBV9; TCRdb's D gene call, TRBD2, goes unchecked for lack of DNA. The CDR3 consists of 17 residues. Germline loops: CDR1 SGDLS, CDR2 YYNGEE. The CDR3 sequence: CASNLGATSGALETQYF.

The chain has TRBV6-5 and TRBJ2-7; absent DNA, TCRdb's TRBD1 call cannot be checked. This CDR3 is 15 amino acids long. Germline values: CDR1 MNHEY, CDR2 SVGAGI. The CDR3 loop reads CATQTDRASSYEQYF.

The chain uses TRBV15 and TRBJ1-2. There are 15 residues in the CDR3. Looked up from germline, CDR1 is LNHNV and CDR2 is YYDKDF (reference sequence). Here the CDR3 reads CATSARSASNYGYTF. Full variable domain (outside the CDR3, taken from reference TRBV15 and TRBJ1-2): DAMVIQNPRYQVTQFGKPVTLSCSQTLNHNVMYWYQQKSSQAPKLLFHYYDKDFNNEADTPDNFQSRRPNTSFCFLDIRSPGLGDTAMYLCATSARSASNYGYTFGSGTRLTVV.

This rearrangement joins TRBV7-6 to TRBJ2-7; no DNA is available, so the TRBD1 call from TCRdb remains unchecked. Germline CDR1 is SGHVS and CDR2 is FNYEAQ. The CDR3 sequence is 14 residues long. CDR3 amino acids: CASSLAGGPDEQYF.

This chain joins TRBV28 and TRBJ1-5. This CDR3 region has 15 residues. Per the germline V gene, CDR1 is MDHEN and CDR2 is SYDVKM. This chain's CDR3 is CASSLVPGRNQPQHF.

The chain is built from TRBV29-1 and TRBJ2-7; TCRdb's assignment of TRBD1 cannot be checked, as there is no DNA. The CDR3 runs to 13 residues. Germline V CDR1 and CDR2: SQVTM, ANQGSEA. Here the CDR3 reads CSVEPDGGYEQYF.

The chain recombines TRBV14 with TRBJ2-7; TCRdb calls TRBD1, which cannot be checked without DNA. This CDR3 spans 14 amino acids. The germline gives CDR1 SGHDN, CDR2 FVKESK. CDR3 sequence reads: CASSEFGGTYEQYF.

The chain employs TRBV7-3 and TRBJ2-1; TCRdb names TRBD1, which stays unverified in the absence of DNA. The CDR3 sequence is 15 residues long. Germline V CDR1 and CDR2: SGHTA, FQGTGA. CDR3 residues: CASSLAGGNYNEQFF.

The chain carries TRBV12-3 or TRBV12-4 and TRBJ2-3; TCRdb proposes TRBD1, but this gene call is untestable without DNA. The CDR3 loop spans 15 amino acids. CDR3 residues: CASSLDQGVTDTQYF.

The rearrangement joins TRBV29-1 to TRBJ1-2; TCRdb reports TRBD1, a call that lacks DNA to check it against. Germline-derived CDR1 and CDR2 are SQVTM and ANQGSEA. This CDR3 contains 11 residues. The CDR3 here is CSVPEGSGYTF.

The chain is built from TRBV4-3 and TRBJ2-3. This CDR3 has 16 residues. Germline V lookup: CDR1 LGHNA, CDR2 YSLEER. CDR3 amino acids: CASSQDLWQHTDTQYF.

This sequence joins TRBV5-6 and TRBJ2-1; TCRdb returns TRBD1, unconfirmable since there is no DNA. Germline assignment: CDR1 SGHDT and CDR2 YYEEEE. The CDR3 is 15 residues long. The CDR3 is CASSLGQGPGNEQFF.

The chain couples TRBV28 to TRBJ2-3; TCRdb names TRBD2, which stays unverified in the absence of DNA. The CDR3 consists of 14 residues. Germline loops: CDR1 MDHEN, CDR2 SYDVKM. CDR3 sequence reads: CASSFTGGGDTQYF.

This chain connects TRBV7-6 to TRBJ2-2. CDR3 length: 13 amino acids. Germline V gene sequence: CDR1 SGHVS, CDR2 FNYEAQ. CDR3 in amino acids: CASSLEYTGELFF.

The gene calls are TRBV12-5 and TRBJ1-2. The CDR3 spans 16 residues. The germline CDR1 and CDR2 sequences are LGHNT and FRNRAP. The CDR3 region is CASGPPNRSPRYGYTF.

The chain links TRBV12-3 or TRBV12-4 to TRBJ1-2; there is no DNA to check the TCRdb D call of TRBD1. CDR3 size: 14 residues. CDR3 amino acids: CASIPGTEFYGYTF.

The chain combines TRBV18 with TRBJ2-3. Germline V CDR1 and CDR2: KGHSH, LQKENI. The CDR3 extends over 17 amino acids. The CDR3 sequence: CASSPYQPSETTDTQYF.

V usage is TRBV28 and J usage is TRBJ2-3; the D call of TRBD1 rests on TCRdb alone, since no DNA is present to check it. The CDR3 length is 13 residues. Germline-derived CDR1 and CDR2 are MDHEN and SYDVKM. CDR3 protein: CAGDQRPTDTQYF. The entire variable domain, with the rest obtained from reference TRBV28 and TRBJ2-3, is as follows: DVKVTQSSRYLVKRTGEKVFLECVQDMDHENMFWYRQDPGLGLRLIYFSYDVKMKEKGDIPEGYSVSREKKERFSLILESASTNQTSMYLCAGDQRPTDTQYFGPGTRLTVL.

The CDR3 sequence: CTGLVGGGANTGELFF. This chain joins TRBV29-1 and TRBJ2-2; TCRdb's assignment of TRBD2 cannot be checked, as there is no DNA. The CDR3 covers 16 residues. The germline V gene has CDR1 SQVTM and CDR2 ANQGSEA.

This sequence joins TRBV12-3 or TRBV12-4 and TRBJ2-3; lacking DNA, the TRBD1 call made by TCRdb goes unchecked. This CDR3 is built from 15 residues. This CDR3 reads CASSPQGVSTDTQYF.

The chain combines TRBV28 with TRBJ2-1; TCRdb names TRBD1, which stays unverified in the absence of DNA. From germline, CDR1 is MDHEN and CDR2 SYDVKM. CDR3 length: 12 amino acids. The chain's CDR3 is CASGPGGNEQFF.

The V gene is TRBV2, the J gene TRBJ2-7; the D call of TRBD1 rests on TCRdb alone, since no DNA is present to check it. This CDR3 is built from 14 residues. The germline V gene has CDR1 SNHLY and CDR2 FYNNEI. CDR3 sequence: CASTLGGTAYEQYF.

J is TRBJ2-1 and V is TRBV5-1; TCRdb proposes TRBD2, but this gene call is untestable without DNA. The CDR3 spans 15 residues. The germline gives CDR1 SGHRS, CDR2 YFSETQ. CDR3 residues: CASRWTSGGANEQFF.

The chain carries TRBV7-2 and TRBJ2-7; TCRdb's D call of TRBD1 is untestable without DNA. Germline V lookup: CDR1 SGHTA, CDR2 FQGNSA. This CDR3 spans 15 amino acids. This CDR3 is CASSLGAGGSYEQYF.